This T cell receptor (beta chain) derives from a study of CD8 T cells in ankylosing spondylitis. With respect to this clonotype: Antigen: not known.

A quantitative 5'-RACE method, one with molecular barcodes, was used to make TCR beta libraries. One entry per CDR3 protein results from TCRdb running MiXCR on the 5' RACE reads. Altogether about 330,000 distinct CDR3 sequences are present, 8% being singletons, with the ten largest covering more than 14%. V lost 2 bases, J lost 1 base, and 6 bases lay in between. The CDR3 has 13 amino acids. Germline V gene sequence: CDR1 MNHEY, CDR2 SVGAGI. Overall study findings and caveats: The clones that were linked to disease were reported to be significantly enriched in matched synovial fluid samples from ankylosing spondylitis patients. A TCR beta motif made of several highly homologous variants seemed typical of ankylosing spondylitis blood. Clones linked with disease were CD8+ and fairly uncommon in the peripheral blood.

V gene TRBV6-5 combines with J gene TRBJ2-7; tentatively, D is TRBD1 (5 bases). The clonotype was recovered from a male donor with ankylosing spondylitis. Sequences were obtained from blood, either unsorted or a sorted T cell fraction (not recorded which). CDR3 amino acids: CASSYRQSYEQYF. In DNA, the CDR3 is TGTGCCAGCAGTTACAGACAGTCCTACGAGCAGTACTTC.